These T cell receptor beta chains were read from a single sample in a study of identical twins. TCRdb recomputed calls from the 5' RACE reads with MiXCR, one row per CDR3 protein. The sample lists over 500,000 distinct CDR3 sequences, 20% to 25% occurring once. The same data also contributed to another study, on T cells expressing NK-cell markers.

Sequenced: CD4+ T cells sorted from blood. Every receptor here comes from a woman between 18 and 30 years old in good health. Each CDR3 is given with its conserved first and last residue. Fields, in order: D gene, clone size, J gene, V gene, CDR3 protein, CDR3 DNA. D genes are given only for firm matches. Size tells how often a clone was seen (once, few, many) or the class of an expanded clone, and some rows leave it out.

TRBD1	-	TRBJ2-7	TRBV27	CASSSGQGLKEYF	TGTGCCAGCAGTTCCGGACAGGGGCTGAAAGAGTACTTC
-	few	TRBJ1-5	TRBV20-1	CSARDRVRQSNQPQHF	TGCAGTGCTAGAGATCGAGTCAGACAGTCTAATCAGCCCCAGCATTTT
-	few	TRBJ1-5	TRBV7-2	CASSLAGANQPQHF	TGTGCCAGCAGCTTAGCAGGGGCTAATCAGCCCCAGCATTTT
TRBD2	few	TRBJ2-3	TRBV20-1	CSAPRLAGGSLTDTQYF	TGCAGTGCTCCTAGACTAGCGGGGGGCTCGCTCACAGATACGCAGTATTTT
TRBD1	-	TRBJ1-6	TRBV6-1	CASSPLDRLKSPLHF	TGTGCCAGCAGCCCCTTGGACAGGTTAAAATCACCCCTCCACTTT
-	-	TRBJ2-7	TRBV19	CASSMRATTNEQYF	TGTGCCAGTAGTATGAGAGCGACCACGAACGAGCAGTACTTC
TRBD1	-	TRBJ2-7	TRBV12-3/TRBV12-4	CASSGQGWGEQYF	TGTGCCAGCAGTGGACAGGGGTGGGGGGAGCAGTACTTC
-	few	TRBJ2-7	TRBV18	CASSPQGSFDEQYF	TGTGCCAGCTCACCACAGGGGAGTTTCGACGAGCAGTACTTC
TRBD2	few	TRBJ2-5	TRBV29-1	CSVGKPSGRAGTQYF	TGCAGCGTTGGGAAGCCTAGCGGGAGGGCCGGGACCCAGTACTTC
TRBD2	-	TRBJ2-1	TRBV14	CASTAREGYNEQFF	TGTGCCAGCACCGCCCGGGAGGGATACAATGAGCAGTTCTTC
TRBD2	few	TRBJ2-3	TRBV6-5	CASSYSGTSGGATDTQYF	TGTGCCAGCAGTTACAGCGGGACTAGCGGGGGGGCAACAGATACGCAGTATTTT
-	-	TRBJ2-3	TRBV29-1	CSVERQRQSTDTQYF	TGCAGCGTTGAGCGGCAGAGGCAGTCCACAGATACGCAGTATTTT
-	few	TRBJ2-7	TRBV6-5	CASSYDGGSYEQYF	TGTGCCAGCAGTTACGACGGGGGCTCCTACGAGCAGTACTTC
-	few	TRBJ2-4	TRBV6-1	CASSPSVRFQNIQYF	TGTGCCAGCAGCCCCTCCGTCCGCTTCCAAAACATTCAGTACTTC
TRBD1	once	TRBJ2-5	TRBV6-1	CASSPDRDWETQYF	TGTGCCAGCAGTCCCGACAGGGATTGGGAGACCCAGTACTTC